This T cell receptor beta chain comes out of a study of cytomegalovirus exposure and HLA in healthy donors. The PCR ran on 60 Vbeta and 13 Jbeta primers. Profiled with immunoSEQ multiplex PCR; TCRdb holds only in-frame clones, not every one. The sample records about 110,000 clones, 82% being singletons. This sequence was found in a woman between 18 and 29 years old in good health and CMV-seronegative. The sequenced sample consisted of PBMCs.

In nucleotides, the CDR3 is TGCGCCAGCAGCTTGGGGACACCCCACACTGAAGCTTTCTTT. Protein sequence: CASSLGTPHTEAFF. This sequence joins TRBV5-1 and TRBJ1-1, with a weak D call TRBD1 (5 bases). Trimming removed 0 bases from V and 3 bases from J, with 9 bases in between. The germline gives CDR1 SGHRS, CDR2 YFSETQ. CDR3 length: 14 residues.